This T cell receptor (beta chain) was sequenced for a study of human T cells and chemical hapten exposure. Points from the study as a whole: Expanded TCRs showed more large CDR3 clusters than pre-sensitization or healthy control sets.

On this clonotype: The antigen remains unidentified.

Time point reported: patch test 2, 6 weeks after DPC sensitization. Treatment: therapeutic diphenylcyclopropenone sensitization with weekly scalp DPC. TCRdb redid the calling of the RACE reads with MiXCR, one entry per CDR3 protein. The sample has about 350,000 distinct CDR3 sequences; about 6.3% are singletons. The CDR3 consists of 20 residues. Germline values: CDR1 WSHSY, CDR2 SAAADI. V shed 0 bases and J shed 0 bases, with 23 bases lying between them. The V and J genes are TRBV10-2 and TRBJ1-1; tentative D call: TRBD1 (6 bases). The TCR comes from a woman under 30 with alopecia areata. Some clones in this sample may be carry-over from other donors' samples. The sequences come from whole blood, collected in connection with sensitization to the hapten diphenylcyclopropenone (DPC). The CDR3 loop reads CASSESRSRVTGHMNTEAFF. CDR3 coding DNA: TGCGCCAGCAGTGAGTCTCGGTCGAGAGTTACGGGACATATGAACACTGAAGCTTTCTTT.